The clone carrying this T cell receptor (beta chain) was found a few times. Using RNA transcripts as the source, TCR beta CDR3 regions were amplified. First-round RT-PCR of the TCR CDR3 relied on the HTBI primer set. TCRdb reprocessed the multiplex PCR reads with MiXCR, giving one entry per CDR3 protein. The data contain around 340,000 distinct CDR3 sequences, roughly 17% of them singletons. This CDR3 comprises 15 residues. In germline, CDR1 is SGHTA, CDR2 FQGNSA. The trim removed 3 bases at V and 3 bases at J, leaving 3 bases unmatched. These data originate in a study of T cells in Graves' hyperthyroidism and ophthalmopathy.

Specimen: blood. This TCR was sampled from a man aged 30 to 45 with Graves' hyperthyroidism. The V and J genes are TRBV7-2 and TRBJ1-4; TRBD1 matches at 8 bases. The CDR3: CASSFYRGANEKLFF. The CDR3 DNA is TGTGCCAGCAGCTTTTACAGGGGGGCTAATGAAAAACTGTTTTTT.